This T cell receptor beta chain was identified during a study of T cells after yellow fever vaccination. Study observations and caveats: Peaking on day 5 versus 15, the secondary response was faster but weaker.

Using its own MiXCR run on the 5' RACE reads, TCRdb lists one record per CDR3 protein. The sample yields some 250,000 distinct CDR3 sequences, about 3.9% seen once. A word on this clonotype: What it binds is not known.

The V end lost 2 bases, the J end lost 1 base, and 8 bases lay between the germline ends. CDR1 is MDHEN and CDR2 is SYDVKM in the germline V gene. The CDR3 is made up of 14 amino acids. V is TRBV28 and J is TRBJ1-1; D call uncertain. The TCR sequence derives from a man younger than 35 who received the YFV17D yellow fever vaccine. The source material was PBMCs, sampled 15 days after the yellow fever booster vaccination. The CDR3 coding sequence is TGTGCCAGCAGTTTAAAGCCCGAGAACACTGAAGCTTTCTTT. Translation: CASSLKPENTEAFF.